This TCR beta chain was retrieved from a study of PD-L1 blockade in urothelial cancer. The overall study: Patients began atezolizumab, 1,200 mg intravenously every 3 weeks, in the mid-2010s. T cell content in blood samples showed a median of about 150,000.

The table lists this clone with a count of one. Peripheral blood mononuclear cells were collected from every patient before and during treatment, yielding between 1 and 8 samples per patient. Profiling relied on immunoSEQ multiplex PCR, and the TCRdb table lists in-frame clones only, not all of them. The sample consists of about 110,000 clones, under 85% of them appearing once. The germline V gene has CDR1 SEHNR and CDR2 FQNEAQ (reference sequence). The CDR3 extends over 12 amino acids. The V gene lost 2 bases and the J gene lost 10 bases, with 9 bases spanning the gap. This TCR was recovered from a man between 50 and 59 years old with urothelial cancer. The chain is built from TRBV7-9 and TRBJ2-1; possible D gene TRBD1, 5 bases. The sample was PBMCs, taken around atezolizumab (anti-PD-L1) treatment. The CDR3 sequence: CASSLRQREQFF. CDR3 bases: TGTGCCAGCAGCTTAAGACAGAGGGAGCAGTTCTTC.